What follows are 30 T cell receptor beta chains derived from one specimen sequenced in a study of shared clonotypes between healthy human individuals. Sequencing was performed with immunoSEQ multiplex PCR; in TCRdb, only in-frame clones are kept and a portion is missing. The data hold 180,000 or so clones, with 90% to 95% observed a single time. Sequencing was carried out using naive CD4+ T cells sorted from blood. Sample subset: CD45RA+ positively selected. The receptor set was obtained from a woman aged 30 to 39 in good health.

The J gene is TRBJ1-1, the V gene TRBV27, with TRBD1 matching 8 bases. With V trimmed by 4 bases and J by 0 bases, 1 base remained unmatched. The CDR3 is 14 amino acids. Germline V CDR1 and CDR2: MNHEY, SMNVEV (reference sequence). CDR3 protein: CASSWDRLNTEAFF. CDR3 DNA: TGTGCCAGCAGTTGGGACAGGCTGAACACTGAAGCTTTCTTT.

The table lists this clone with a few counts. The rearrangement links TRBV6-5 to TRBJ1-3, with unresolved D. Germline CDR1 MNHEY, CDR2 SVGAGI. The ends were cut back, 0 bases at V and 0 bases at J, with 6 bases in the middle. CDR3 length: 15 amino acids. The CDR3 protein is CASSYSFRSGNTIYF. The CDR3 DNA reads TGTGCCAGCAGTTACTCGTTTCGCTCTGGAAACACCATATATTTT.

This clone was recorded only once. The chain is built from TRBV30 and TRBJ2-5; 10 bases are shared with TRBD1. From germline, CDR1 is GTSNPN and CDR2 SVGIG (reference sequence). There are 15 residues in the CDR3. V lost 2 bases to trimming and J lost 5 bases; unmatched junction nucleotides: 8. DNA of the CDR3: TGTGCCTGGAGTACCGGGACAGGGGTGAGGGAGACCCAGTACTTC. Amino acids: CAWSTGTGVRETQYF.

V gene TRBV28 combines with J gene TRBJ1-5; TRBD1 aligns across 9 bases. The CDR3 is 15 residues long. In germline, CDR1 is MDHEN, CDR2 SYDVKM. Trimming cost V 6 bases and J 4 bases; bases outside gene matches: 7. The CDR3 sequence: CASRGGDRDNQPQHF. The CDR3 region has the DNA TGTGCCAGCAGAGGGGGGGACAGGGATAATCAGCCCCAGCATTTT. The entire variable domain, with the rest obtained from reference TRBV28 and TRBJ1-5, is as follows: DVKVTQSSRYLVKRTGEKVFLECVQDMDHENMFWYRQDPGLGLRLIYFSYDVKMKEKGDIPEGYSVSREKKERFSLILESASTNQTSMYLCASRGGDRDNQPQHFGDGTRLSIL.

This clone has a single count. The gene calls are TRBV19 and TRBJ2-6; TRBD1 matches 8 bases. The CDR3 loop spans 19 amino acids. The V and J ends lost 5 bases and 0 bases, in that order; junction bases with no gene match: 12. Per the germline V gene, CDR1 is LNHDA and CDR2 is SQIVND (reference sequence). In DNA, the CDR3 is TGTGCCAGTAGTGCCTATGGGGGACAGGTCATCTCTGGGGCCAACGTCCTGACTTTC. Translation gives CASSAYGGQVISGANVLTF.

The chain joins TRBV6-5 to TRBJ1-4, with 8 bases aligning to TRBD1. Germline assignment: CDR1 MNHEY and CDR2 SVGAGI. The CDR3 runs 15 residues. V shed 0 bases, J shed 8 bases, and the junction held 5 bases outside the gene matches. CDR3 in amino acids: CASSYSTGVGEKLFF. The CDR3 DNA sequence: TGTGCCAGCAGTTACTCGACAGGGGTCGGGGAAAAACTGTTTTTT.

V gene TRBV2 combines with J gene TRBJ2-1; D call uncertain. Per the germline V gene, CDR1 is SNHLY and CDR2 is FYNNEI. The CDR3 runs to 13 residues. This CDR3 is CALWATFYNEQFF. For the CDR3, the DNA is TGTGCGCTATGGGCTACTTTTTACAATGAGCAGTTCTTC.

The DNA of the CDR3 is TGTGCCAGCAGTCTAACAGGAGGAACACCTTTATATGGCTACACCTTC. This translates into CASSLTGGTPLYGYTF. This chain joins TRBV28 and TRBJ1-2; D might be TRBD1 (5 bases). V was clipped by 5 bases and J by 5 bases, with 21 bases between them. The CDR3 sequence is 16 residues long. Germline lookup yields CDR1 MDHEN and CDR2 SYDVKM.

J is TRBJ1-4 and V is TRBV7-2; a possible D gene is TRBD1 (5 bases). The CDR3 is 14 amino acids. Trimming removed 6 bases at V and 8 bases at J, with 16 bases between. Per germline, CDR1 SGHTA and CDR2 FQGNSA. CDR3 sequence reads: CASRSRVKDEKLFF. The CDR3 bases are TGTGCCAGCAGAAGCAGGGTTAAGGACGAAAAACTGTTTTTT.

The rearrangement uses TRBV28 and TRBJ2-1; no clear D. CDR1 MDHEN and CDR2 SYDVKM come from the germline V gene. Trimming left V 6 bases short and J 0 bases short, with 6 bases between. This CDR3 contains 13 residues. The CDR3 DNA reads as TGTGCCAGCAGCGCGGCCTCCTACAATGAGCAGTTCTTC. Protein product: CASSAASYNEQFF.

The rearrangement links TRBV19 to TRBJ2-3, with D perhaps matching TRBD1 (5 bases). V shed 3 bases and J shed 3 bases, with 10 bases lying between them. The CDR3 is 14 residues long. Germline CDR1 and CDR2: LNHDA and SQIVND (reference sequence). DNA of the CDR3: TGTGCCAGTAGTATCCAGGGTGGGACAGATACGCAGTATTTT. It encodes CASSIQGGTDTQYF.

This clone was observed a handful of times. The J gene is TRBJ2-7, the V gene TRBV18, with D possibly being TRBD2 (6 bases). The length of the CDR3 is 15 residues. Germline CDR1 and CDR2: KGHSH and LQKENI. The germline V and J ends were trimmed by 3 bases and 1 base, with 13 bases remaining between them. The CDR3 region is CASSPVADPSYEQYF. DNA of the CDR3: TGTGCCAGCTCACCGGTAGCGGATCCTTCCTACGAGCAGTACTTC.

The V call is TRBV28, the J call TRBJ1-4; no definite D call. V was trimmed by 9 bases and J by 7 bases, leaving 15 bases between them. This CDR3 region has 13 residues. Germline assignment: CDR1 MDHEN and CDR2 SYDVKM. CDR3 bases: TGTGCCAGTGAGACCCCTTCGGGTGAAAAACTGTTTTTT. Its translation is CASETPSGEKLFF. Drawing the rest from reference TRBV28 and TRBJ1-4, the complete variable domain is DVKVTQSSRYLVKRTGEKVFLECVQDMDHENMFWYRQDPGLGLRLIYFSYDVKMKEKGDIPEGYSVSREKKERFSLILESASTNQTSMYLCASETPSGEKLFFGSGTQLSVL.

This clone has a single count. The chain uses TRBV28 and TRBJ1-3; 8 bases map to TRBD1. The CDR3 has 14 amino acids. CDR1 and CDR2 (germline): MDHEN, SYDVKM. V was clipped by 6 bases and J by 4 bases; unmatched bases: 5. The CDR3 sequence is CASRDPGGGNTIYF. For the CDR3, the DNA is TGTGCCAGCAGGGATCCAGGGGGCGGAAACACCATATATTTT. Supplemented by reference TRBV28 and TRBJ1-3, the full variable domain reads DVKVTQSSRYLVKRTGEKVFLECVQDMDHENMFWYRQDPGLGLRLIYFSYDVKMKEKGDIPEGYSVSREKKERFSLILESASTNQTSMYLCASRDPGGGNTIYFGEGSWLTVV.

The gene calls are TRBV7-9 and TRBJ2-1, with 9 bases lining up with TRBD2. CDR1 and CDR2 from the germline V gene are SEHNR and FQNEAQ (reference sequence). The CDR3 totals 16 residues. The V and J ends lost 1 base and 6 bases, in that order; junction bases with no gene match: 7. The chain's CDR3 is CASSLERTSEGNEQFF. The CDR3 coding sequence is TGTGCCAGCAGCTTAGAGAGGACTAGCGAAGGCAATGAGCAGTTCTTC.

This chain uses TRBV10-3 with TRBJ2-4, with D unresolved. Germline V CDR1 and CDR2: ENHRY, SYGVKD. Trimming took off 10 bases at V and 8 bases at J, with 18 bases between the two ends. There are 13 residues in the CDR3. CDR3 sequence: CATQTAAMDIQYF. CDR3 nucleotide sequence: TGTGCCACCCAGACGGCCGCCATGGACATTCAGTACTTC.

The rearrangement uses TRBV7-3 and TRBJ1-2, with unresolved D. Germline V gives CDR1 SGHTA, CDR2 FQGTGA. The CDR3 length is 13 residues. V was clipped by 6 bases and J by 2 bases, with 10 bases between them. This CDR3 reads CASSPTGNYGYTF. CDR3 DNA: TGTGCCAGCAGTCCTACGGGGAACTATGGCTACACCTTC.

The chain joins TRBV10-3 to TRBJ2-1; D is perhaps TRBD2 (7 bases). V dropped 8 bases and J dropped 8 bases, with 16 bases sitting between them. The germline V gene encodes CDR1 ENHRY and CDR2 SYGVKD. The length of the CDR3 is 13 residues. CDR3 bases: TGTGCCATCTCTGGGGGGGCGGCCGATGAGCAGTTCTTC. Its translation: CAISGGAADEQFF.

In DNA, the CDR3 is TGTGCCAGCAGCGTAATCTCGGCGGGGAACACTGAAGCTTTCTTT. It translates to CASSVISAGNTEAFF. The chain has TRBV9 and TRBJ1-1, with unresolved D. Germline V CDR1 and CDR2: SGDLS, YYNGEE. The CDR3 contains 15 residues. V gave up 1 base and J gave up 1 base, with 11 bases separating them.

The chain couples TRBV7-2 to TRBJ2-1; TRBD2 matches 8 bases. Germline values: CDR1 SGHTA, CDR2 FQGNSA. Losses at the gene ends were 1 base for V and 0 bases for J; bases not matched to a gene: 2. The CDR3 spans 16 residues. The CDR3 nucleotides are TGTGCCAGCAGCTTAGATGCGGGAGGCTCCTACAATGAGCAGTTCTTC. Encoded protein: CASSLDAGGSYNEQFF.

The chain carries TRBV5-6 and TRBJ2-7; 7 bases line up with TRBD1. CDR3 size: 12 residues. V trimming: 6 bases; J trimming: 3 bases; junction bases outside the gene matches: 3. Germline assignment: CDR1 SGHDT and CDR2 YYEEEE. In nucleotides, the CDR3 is TGTGCCAGCACCCGGGACAGCTACGAGCAGTACTTC. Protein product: CASTRDSYEQYF.

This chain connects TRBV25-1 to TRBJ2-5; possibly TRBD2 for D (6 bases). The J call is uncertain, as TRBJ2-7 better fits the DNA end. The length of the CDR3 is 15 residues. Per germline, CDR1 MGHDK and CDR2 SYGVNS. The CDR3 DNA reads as TGTGCCAGCAGTGCCCCGGGACTTCACGGGAACGAGCAGTACTTC. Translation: CASSAPGLHGNEQYF.

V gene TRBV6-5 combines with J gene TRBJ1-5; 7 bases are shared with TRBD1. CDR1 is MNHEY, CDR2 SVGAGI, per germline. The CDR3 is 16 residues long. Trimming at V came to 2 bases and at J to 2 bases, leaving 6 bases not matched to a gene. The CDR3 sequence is CASSYQQGKRNQPQHF. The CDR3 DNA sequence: TGTGCCAGCAGTTACCAACAGGGGAAGCGCAATCAGCCCCAGCATTTT.

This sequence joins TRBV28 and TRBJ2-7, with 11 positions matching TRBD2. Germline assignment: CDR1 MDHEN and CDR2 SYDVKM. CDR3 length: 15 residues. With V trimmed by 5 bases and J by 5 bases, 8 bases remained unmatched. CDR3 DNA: TGTGCCAGCAGTATAACCCAACTAGCGGGAGACGAGCAGTACTTC. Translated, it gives CASSITQLAGDEQYF.

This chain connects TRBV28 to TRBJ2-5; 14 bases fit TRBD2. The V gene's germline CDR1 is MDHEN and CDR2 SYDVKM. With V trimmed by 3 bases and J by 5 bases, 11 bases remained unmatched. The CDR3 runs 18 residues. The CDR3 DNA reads TGTGCCAGCAGTTTGTTCTCTGGACTAGCGGGAGGTCGGGAGACCCAGTACTTC. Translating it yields CASSLFSGLAGGRETQYF.

In DNA form, the CDR3 reads TGCGCCAGCAGCCAATGGTCTAGCGGGCTCACAGATACGCAGTATTTT. As protein: CASSQWSSGLTDTQYF. The chain couples TRBV4-1 to TRBJ2-3; 8 bases are shared with TRBD2. The CDR3 spans 16 residues. Germline V gene data show CDR1 as MGHRA and CDR2 as YSYEKL. Trimming removed 2 bases from V and 2 bases from J; junction bases left unmatched: 6.

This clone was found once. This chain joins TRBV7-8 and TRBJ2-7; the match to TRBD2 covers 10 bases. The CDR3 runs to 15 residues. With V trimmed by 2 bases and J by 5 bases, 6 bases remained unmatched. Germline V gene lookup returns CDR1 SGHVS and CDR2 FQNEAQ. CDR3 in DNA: TGTGCCAGCAGCTTAAGGACTAGCGGAGTCCACGAGCAGTACTTC. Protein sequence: CASSLRTSGVHEQYF.

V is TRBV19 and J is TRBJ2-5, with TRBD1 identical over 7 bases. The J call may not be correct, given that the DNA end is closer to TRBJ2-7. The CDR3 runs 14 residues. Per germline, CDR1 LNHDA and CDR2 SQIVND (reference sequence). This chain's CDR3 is CASSNLDRVHEQYF. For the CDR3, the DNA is TGTGCCAGTAGTAACCTAGACAGGGTCCACGAGCAGTACTTC.

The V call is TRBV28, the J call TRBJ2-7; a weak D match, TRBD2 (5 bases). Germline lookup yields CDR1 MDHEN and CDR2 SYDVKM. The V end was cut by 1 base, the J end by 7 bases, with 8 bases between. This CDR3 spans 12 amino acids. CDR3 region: CASSLLSGEQYF. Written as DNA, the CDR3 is TGTGCCAGCAGTTTATTATCGGGAGAGCAGTACTTC.

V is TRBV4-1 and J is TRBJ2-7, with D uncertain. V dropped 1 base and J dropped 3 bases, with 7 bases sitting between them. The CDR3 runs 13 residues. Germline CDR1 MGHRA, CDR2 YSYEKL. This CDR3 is CASSQGTYYEQYF. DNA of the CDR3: TGCGCCAGCAGCCAAGGGACCTACTACGAGCAGTACTTC.